Shown below are 16 T cell receptor beta chains from a single sample sequenced in a study of CD8+ T cells in alopecia areata. Treatment defined: oral pan-JAK inhibitor, 5-10 mg twice daily. Extraction of RNA preceded its reverse transcription into cDNA, which served as the sequencing template. Clones were read by immunoSEQ multiplex PCR, and TCRdb kept only the in-frame ones, dropping some. The sample has about 120,000 clones, around 56% seen once. Here the sequenced sample was CD4+ T cells sorted from blood, taken at week 4, from a patient treated with tofacitinib. These receptor sequences come from a human donor with alopecia areata.

J is TRBJ2-7 and V is TRBV29-1; tentative D call: TRBD1 (6 bases). The V gene lost 0 bases and the J gene lost 7 bases, with 13 bases spanning the gap. CDR3 length equals 13 residues. Looked up from germline, CDR1 is SQVTM and CDR2 is ANQGSEA. The CDR3 reads CSVEESRGGEQYF. CDR3 nucleotides: TGCAGCGTTGAAGAGTCCAGGGGTGGTGAGCAGTACTTC.

The rearrangement uses TRBV6-5 and TRBJ2-7; the D gene is possibly TRBD1 (6 bases). The germline V gene encodes CDR1 MNHEY and CDR2 SVGAGI. V lost 6 bases to trimming and J lost 3 bases, with 15 bases between them. This CDR3 region has 14 residues. DNA of the CDR3: TGTGCCAGCAGGCGAGTTATACAGGGCTACGAGCAGTACTTC. It codes for CASRRVIQGYEQYF.

This clone has more than one count but fewer than ten. The chain recombines TRBV27 with TRBJ2-2; D gene unclear. Trimming pared 2 bases from V and 5 bases from J, leaving 12 bases between. This CDR3 region has 15 residues. CDR1 is MNHEY and CDR2 is SMNVEV in the germline V gene (reference sequence). The CDR3 DNA sequence: TGTGCCAGCAGTTTACGTCGGATGAGGACCGGGGAGCTGTTTTTT. Protein: CASSLRRMRTGELFF.

The CDR3 loop is CAWSVRENEKLFF. The CDR3 DNA sequence: TGTGCCTGGAGTGTACGGGAGAATGAAAAACTGTTTTTT. The rearrangement links TRBV30 to TRBJ1-4, with D unresolved. This CDR3 contains 13 residues. CDR1 GTSNPN and CDR2 SVGIG come from the germline V gene (reference sequence). Trimming took off 0 bases at V and 5 bases at J, with 7 bases between the two ends.

V is TRBV7-9 and J is TRBJ2-5; tentative D call: TRBD2 (6 bases). The V gene's germline CDR1 is SEHNR and CDR2 FQNEAQ (reference sequence). This CDR3 comprises 13 residues. Between the trimmed V and J ends, which lost 3 bases and 3 bases, there was a span of 8 bases. The CDR3 protein is CASSFWGEETQYF. The CDR3 DNA reads TGTGCCAGCAGCTTCTGGGGGGAAGAGACCCAGTACTTC.

Turning to this clone: Other DNA sequences in the same sample also yield this CDR3. The chain combines TRBV29-1 with TRBJ2-7; D call uncertain. This CDR3 region has 10 residues. In germline, CDR1 is SQVTM, CDR2 ANQGSEA. V was trimmed by 4 bases and J by 0 bases, leaving 1 base between them. The CDR3 nucleotides are TGCAGCGTTGGCTCCTACGAGCAGTACTTC. Translated: CSVGSYEQYF.

The rearrangement links TRBV6-1 to TRBJ2-3, with 8 positions matching TRBD2. The CDR3 loop spans 17 amino acids. Germline V lookup: CDR1 MNHNS, CDR2 SASEGT. V lost 2 bases to trimming and J lost 2 bases; unmatched junction nucleotides: 9. CDR3 loop: CASSEFGLALLTDTQYF. In DNA form, the CDR3 reads TGTGCCAGCAGTGAATTTGGACTAGCTCTTCTCACAGATACGCAGTATTTT.

This clone has just a few counts. This chain connects TRBV27 to TRBJ2-7, with TRBD1 matching 10 bases. The CDR3 is made up of 15 amino acids. Trimming took 6 bases from V and 3 from J; bases not matched to a gene: 8. Germline CDR1 reads MNHEY; CDR2 reads SMNVEV (reference sequence). The CDR3, as DNA: TGTGCCAGCAGACCCCGACAGGGGGCGAGCTACGAGCAGTACTTC. Translating it yields CASRPRQGASYEQYF.

This clone appeared a few times. The chain is built from TRBV27 and TRBJ1-1; D is possibly TRBD1 (5 bases). CDR3 size: 11 residues. Per the germline V gene, CDR1 is MNHEY and CDR2 is SMNVEV (reference sequence). V dropped 4 bases and J dropped 10 bases, with 10 bases sitting between them. CDR3 nucleotides: TGTGCCAGCAGTTCGGGGGGAAGAGCTTTCTTT. It yields the protein CASSSGGRAFF.

The chain employs TRBV29-1 and TRBJ2-5; TRBD1 matches 8 bases. CDR1 is SQVTM, CDR2 ANQGSEA, per germline. The CDR3 length is 14 residues. V lost 7 bases to trimming and J lost 4 bases; unmatched junction nucleotides: 11. This CDR3 is CSASTGQGRETQYF. CDR3 bases: TGCAGCGCCTCAACCGGACAGGGACGAGAGACCCAGTACTTC.

This clone has just one count. The chain combines TRBV7-6 with TRBJ2-7, with D unclear. CDR1 is SGHVS and CDR2 is FNYEAQ in the germline V gene. Trimming took 5 bases from V and 7 from J, leaving 15 bases between them. This CDR3 contains 13 residues. The CDR3 coding sequence is TGTGCCAGCAGCCCGGCGTTGATGGCAGAGCAGTACTTC. Residues: CASSPALMAEQYF.

The table lists this clone with a few counts. The V gene is TRBV6-6, the J gene TRBJ1-1, with 9 bases aligning to TRBD1. There are 13 residues in the CDR3. Germline CDR1 reads MNHNY; CDR2 reads SVGAGI (reference sequence). V trimming: 9 bases; J trimming: 7 bases; junction bases outside the gene matches: 9. The CDR3 nucleotides are TGTGCCAGTTACCGGGACAGGGCCGGTGAAGCTTTCTTT. Protein sequence: CASYRDRAGEAFF.

The J gene is TRBJ1-1, the V gene TRBV2, with a weak D call TRBD1 (5 bases). Between the trimmed V and J ends, which lost 7 bases and 1 base, there was a span of 10 bases. The germline V gene encodes CDR1 SNHLY and CDR2 FYNNEI. The CDR3 length is 13 residues. The CDR3 DNA sequence: TGTGCCAGCACCACCGACAGGAACACTGAAGCTTTCTTT. Protein product: CASTTDRNTEAFF.

The genes are TRBV30 and TRBJ1-2, with D possibly being TRBD1 (5 bases). CDR1 and CDR2 (germline): GTSNPN, SVGIG (reference sequence). CDR3 size: 11 residues. V lost 3 bases and J lost 5, with 7 bases in between. This CDR3 reads CAWSGTYGYTF. The DNA for the CDR3 is TGTGCCTGGAGCGGGACGTATGGCTACACCTTC. The full variable domain, completed using reference TRBV30 and TRBJ1-2, is SQTIHQWPATLVQPVGSPLSLECTVEGTSNPNLYWYRQAAGRGLQLLFYSVGIGQISSEVPQNLSASRPQDRQFILSSKKLLLSDSGFYLCAWSGTYGYTFGSGTRLTVV.

The chain links TRBV5-1 to TRBJ2-5; possible D gene TRBD1, 6 bases. Trimming shortened V by 5 bases and J by 0 bases, and 11 bases separated the two germline ends. This CDR3 is 14 amino acids long. CDR1 and CDR2 (germline): SGHRS, YFSETQ. Here the CDR3 reads CASSPGHNQETQYF. CDR3 DNA: TGCGCCAGCAGTCCGGGACATAACCAAGAGACCCAGTACTTC. Full variable domain (outside the CDR3, taken from reference TRBV5-1 and TRBJ2-5): KAGVTQTPRYLIKTRGQQVTLSCSPISGHRSVSWYQQTPGQGLQFLFEYFSETQRNKGNFPGRFSGRQFSNSRSEMNVSTLELGDSALYLCASSPGHNQETQYFGPGTRLLVL.

This chain joins TRBV11-1 and TRBJ2-1; no reliable D call. This CDR3 contains 14 residues. Trimming shortened V by 0 bases and J by 7 bases, and 10 bases separated the two germline ends. Germline V gene lookup returns CDR1 SGHAT and CDR2 FQDESV (reference sequence). The CDR3 region is CASSLAGSVNEQFF. CDR3 nucleotide sequence: TGTGCCAGCAGCTTAGCAGGGTCGGTAAATGAGCAGTTCTTC. Together with reference TRBV11-1 and TRBJ2-1, the CDR3 gives the full variable domain: EAEVAQSPRYKITEKSQAVAFWCDPISGHATLYWYRQILGQGPELLVQFQDESVVDDSQLPKDRFSAERLKGVDSTLKIQPAELGDSAMYLCASSLAGSVNEQFFGPGTRLTVL.